This T cell receptor (beta chain) was retrieved from a study of spatial heterogeneity in lung cancer. This clonotype was found a few times. This beta chain appears as a stray read in a library generated for alpha chains; its size is not informative. The study tagged each TCR cDNA molecule with a unique molecular identifier. TCRdb itself ran the 5' RACE reads through MiXCR, one entry per CDR3 protein. The sample yields approximately 680 distinct CDR3 sequences, 50% to 60% seen once. The CDR3 covers 12 residues. With 5 bases removed from V and 6 bases from J, the gap between germline ends came to 9 bases. The germline V gene has CDR1 MDHEN and CDR2 SYDVKM. Time point reported: sample taken at primary tumor resection. No cell sorting; template was whole RNA from tumor, lung tissue or PBMC. A total of 72 untreated early-stage non-small cell lung cancer patients served as donors.

The input for sequencing was PBMCs, taken at surgery. This TCR was sampled from a male donor with early-stage non-small cell lung cancer. The J gene is TRBJ2-3, the V gene TRBV28; D is unclear. CDR3 amino acids: CASSLLRDTQYF. Here the CDR3 DNA reads TGTGCCAGCAGTCTCCTCAGGGATACGCAGTATTTT. Full variable domain (rest looked up from reference TRBV28 and TRBJ2-3): DVKVTQSSRYLVKRTGEKVFLECVQDMDHENMFWYRQDPGLGLRLIYFSYDVKMKEKGDIPEGYSVSREKKERFSLILESASTNQTSMYLCASSLLRDTQYFGPGTRLTVL.